The sequence of this T cell receptor (beta chain) was determined in a study of cytomegalovirus exposure and HLA in healthy donors. Overall study findings and caveats: Common viral pathogens seemed, in a later analysis, to connect with several of the most significant clusters. It was likely that a cluster of highly shared sequence variants was a sequencing artifact. The study flagged some 170 TCR beta chains as cytomegalovirus-associated.

Germline lookup yields CDR1 SEHNR and CDR2 FQNEAQ (reference sequence). V lost 1 base, J lost 1 base, and 10 bases lay in between. CDR3 length: 15 residues. Primers: 60 Vbeta forward and 13 Jbeta reverse. TCRdb keeps only in-frame clones here, not all; method: immunoSEQ multiplex PCR. The data show some 200,000 clones, with just under 70% seen just once and about 3% held by the top ten. In regard to this clone: Its antigen remains unidentified.

The sequenced sample was PBMCs. The source of this sequence is a man aged 40-55 years in good health and CMV-seropositive. The rearrangement uses TRBV7-9 and TRBJ2-5; D not resolved. This chain's CDR3 is CASSLDMLRQETQYF. The CDR3, as DNA: TGTGCCAGCAGCTTAGACATGTTACGCCAAGAGACCCAGTACTTC.